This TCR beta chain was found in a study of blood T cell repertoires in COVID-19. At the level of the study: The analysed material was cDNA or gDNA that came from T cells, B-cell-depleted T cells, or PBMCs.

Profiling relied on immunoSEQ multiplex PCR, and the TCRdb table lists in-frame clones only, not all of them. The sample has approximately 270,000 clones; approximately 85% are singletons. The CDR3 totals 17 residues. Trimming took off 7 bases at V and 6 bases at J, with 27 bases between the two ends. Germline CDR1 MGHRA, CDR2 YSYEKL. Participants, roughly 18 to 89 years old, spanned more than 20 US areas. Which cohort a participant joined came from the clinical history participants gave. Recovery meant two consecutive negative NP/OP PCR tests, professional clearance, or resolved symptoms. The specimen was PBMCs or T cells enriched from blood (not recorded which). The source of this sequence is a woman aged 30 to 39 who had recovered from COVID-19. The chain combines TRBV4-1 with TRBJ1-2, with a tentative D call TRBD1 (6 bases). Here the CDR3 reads CASTPRGPPLISDGYTF. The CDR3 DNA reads TGCGCCAGCACCCCCAGGGGACCACCACTAATTTCGGATGGCTACACCTTC.